This T cell receptor beta chain was retrieved from a study of CD8 T cells in Susac syndrome. After extraction with the RNeasy kit, 0.5 to 1 ug of the RNA was reverse transcribed using random hexamers. Amplification of TCR beta CDR3 across 54 Vbeta and 13 Jbeta was performed with immunoSEQ multiplex PCR. TCRdb reanalysed the immunoSEQ multiplex PCR reads using MiXCR and keeps one entry per CDR3 protein. This sample has around 270,000 distinct CDR3 sequences, with approximately 85% found just once. V dropped 2 bases and J dropped 5 bases, with 12 bases sitting between them. The germline V gene has CDR1 MDHEN and CDR2 SYDVKM. This CDR3 region has 14 residues. TCR beta sequencing was performed on blood CD8+ and CD4+ T cells.

The specimen was CD8+ T cells from PBMCs. This chain joins TRBV28 and TRBJ1-1; D possibly corresponds to TRBD1 (5 bases). This TCR derives from a human donor with multiple sclerosis. The CDR3 sequence: CASSLQGLGTEAFF. The CDR3 nucleotides read TGTGCCAGCAGTTTACAGGGTTTGGGGACTGAAGCTTTCTTT.